This TCR beta chain was captured in a study of T cell responses to AZD1222 COVID-19 vaccine. Libraries were prepared by immunoSEQ multiplex PCR; TCRdb keeps only in-frame clonotypes and omits some of them. The data hold 150,000 to 200,000 clones, with 94% observed a single time. CDR1 DFQATT and CDR2 SNEGSKA come from the germline V gene (reference sequence). V dropped 3 bases and J dropped 2; count of bases not matched to a gene: 10. The CDR3 is 16 amino acids. Sequences were derived from peripheral blood, sampled on day 0 of AZD1222 vaccination. The origin of this receptor is an adult in good health. The genes are TRBV20-1 and TRBJ2-1, with 7 positions matching TRBD2. In DNA form, the CDR3 reads TGCAGTGCTAGTTCCGTGGGAGGGCCAACCTACAATGAGCAGTTCTTC. As protein: CSASSVGGPTYNEQFF.